This TCR beta chain was sequenced during a study of control samples from healthy donors and cancer patients. V was trimmed by 5 bases and J by 0 bases, leaving 14 bases between them. This CDR3 has 16 residues. CDR1 is LNHDA and CDR2 is SQIVND in the germline V gene (reference sequence). This clone was seen just once. Clones were sequenced by immunoSEQ multiplex PCR, and TCRdb holds only the in-frame ones, with some missing. The profile shows approximately 86,000 clones, over 85% of them singletons. V is TRBV19 and J is TRBJ2-4, with a tentative D call TRBD2 (5 bases). This TCR derives from a woman in her twenties or thirties in good health. Sequences were obtained from blood. CDR3 residues: CASSPPGGLAKNIQYF. The DNA for the CDR3 is TGTGCCAGTAGTCCCCCCGGCGGGCTAGCCAAAAACATTCAGTACTTC.